The 30 T cell receptor beta chains listed next were all sequenced from one sample in a study of shared clonotypes between healthy human individuals. Sequencing used immunoSEQ multiplex PCR; TCRdb keeps in-frame clones, though not all of them. Of around 1.9 million clones listed, more than 85% are singletons. Naive CD8 cells comprised CD45RO-negative, CCR7-positively selected cells, excluding terminally differentiated effector memory CD45RA+ cells. Sequencing input: naive CD8+ T cells from PBMCs. All receptors derive from a young man in good health. Some clones in this sample may be carry-over from other donors' samples.

This chain connects TRBV7-6 to TRBJ2-3, with a weak D call TRBD2 (6 bases). Looked up from germline, CDR1 is SGHVS and CDR2 is FNYEAQ. The CDR3 extends over 20 amino acids. Trimming removed 0 bases at V and 4 bases at J, with 26 bases between. CDR3 loop: CASSLAAMTRVTTGADTQYF. The CDR3 DNA sequence: TGTGCCAGCAGCTTAGCGGCTATGACTAGAGTCACAACGGGGGCAGATACGCAGTATTTT.

This chain links TRBV18 with TRBJ2-7, with 13 bases matching TRBD2. Germline V gene data show CDR1 as KGHSH and CDR2 as LQKENI. The V segment lost 2 bases and the J segment 3 bases; nucleotides outside the gene matches: 4. The length of the CDR3 is 16 residues. CDR3 region: CASSPGLAGELYEQYF. The CDR3 DNA reads as TGTGCCAGCTCACCAGGACTAGCGGGGGAACTCTACGAGCAGTACTTC.

The chain is built from TRBV5-8 and TRBJ1-2; TRBD1 might be the D (5 bases). This CDR3 spans 16 amino acids. Germline V gene data show CDR1 as SGHTS and CDR2 as YDEGEE. The germline V and J ends were trimmed by 2 bases and 5 bases, with 19 bases remaining between them. The CDR3 nucleotides read TGTGCCAGCAGCTTAAGGCGGGGCCATCGATTTTATGGCTACACCTTC. Its protein product is CASSLRRGHRFYGYTF.

The chain combines TRBV11-2 with TRBJ1-1; 9 bases map to TRBD1. The CDR3 consists of 14 residues. The V gene end was trimmed by 4 bases and the J gene end by 4 bases; junction bases not matched to a gene: 4. Germline V gene sequence: CDR1 SGHAT, CDR2 FQNNGV. The DNA of the CDR3 is TGTGCCAGCAGCTGGACAGGGGTGGGCACTGAAGCTTTCTTT. Protein: CASSWTGVGTEAFF.

The rearrangement links TRBV28 to TRBJ1-1, with D unclear. Trimming removed 4 bases from V and 0 bases from J, with 18 bases in between. The CDR3 is 17 amino acids. Germline V CDR1 and CDR2: MDHEN, SYDVKM. CDR3: CASSWTVRKPMNTEAFF. The CDR3 DNA follows: TGTGCCAGCAGTTGGACCGTCCGGAAACCCATGAACACTGAAGCTTTCTTT.

This chain connects TRBV9 to TRBJ2-1; the match to TRBD1 covers 8 bases. V gave up 0 bases and J gave up 5 bases; unmatched junction bases: 4. CDR3 length: 15 amino acids. Germline values: CDR1 SGDLS, CDR2 YYNGEE. CDR3 nucleotides: TGTGCCAGCAGCGTAGCAGGGGGCGTCCACAATGAGCAGTTCTTC. Its translation is CASSVAGGVHNEQFF.

The CDR3 nucleotides are TGTGCCAGCAGTTATGGGACAGGGCCCAACGAGCAGTACTTC. Translated: CASSYGTGPNEQYF. This sequence joins TRBV5-6 and TRBJ2-7, with 9 bases that match TRBD1. The CDR3 loop spans 14 amino acids. CDR1 and CDR2 (germline): SGHDT, YYEEEE. V shed 5 bases and J 5 bases; nucleotides not matched to a gene: 8.

The rearrangement uses TRBV27 and TRBJ2-1; the D gene could be TRBD1 or TRBD2 (6 bases each). V lost 2 bases and J lost 1, with 12 bases in between. Germline lookup yields CDR1 MNHEY and CDR2 SMNVEV (reference sequence). CDR3 length: 16 amino acids. The CDR3 loop is CASSLAGTWSYNEQFF. CDR3 sequence (DNA): TGTGCCAGCAGTTTAGCGGGGACATGGTCCTACAATGAGCAGTTCTTC.

This clone was recorded only once. This chain links TRBV28 with TRBJ2-5; the match to TRBD2 covers 9 bases. Trimming at V came to 3 bases and at J to 4 bases, leaving 9 bases not matched to a gene. Germline values: CDR1 MDHEN, CDR2 SYDVKM. CDR3 size: 16 residues. CDR3: CASSLVLAGTLETQYF. As DNA, the CDR3 is TGTGCCAGCAGTTTGGTTCTAGCGGGGACCCTAGAGACCCAGTACTTC. The variable domain in full, completed from reference TRBV28 and TRBJ2-5, reads DVKVTQSSRYLVKRTGEKVFLECVQDMDHENMFWYRQDPGLGLRLIYFSYDVKMKEKGDIPEGYSVSREKKERFSLILESASTNQTSMYLCASSLVLAGTLETQYFGPGTRLLVL.

The gene calls are TRBV11-2 and TRBJ2-7; 11 nucleotides align to TRBD1. V trimming: 5 bases; J trimming: 5 bases; junction bases outside the gene matches: 8. CDR1 is SGHAT, CDR2 FQNNGV, per germline. The CDR3 length is 15 residues. Written as DNA, the CDR3 is TGTGCCAGCAGCAAGCGGACAGGGGGCGTCGACGAGCAGTACTTC. Translating it yields CASSKRTGGVDEQYF. The full variable domain, rest sourced from reference TRBV11-2 and TRBJ2-7, is EAGVAQSPRYKIIEKRQSVAFWCNPISGHATLYWYQQILGQGPKLLIQFQNNGVVDDSQLPKDRFSAERLKGVDSTLKIQPAKLEDSAVYLCASSKRTGGVDEQYFGPGTRLTVT.

V gene TRBV7-9 combines with J gene TRBJ1-1; D gene ambiguous. The ends were cut back, 4 bases at V and 0 bases at J, with 9 bases in the middle. CDR1 and CDR2 (germline): SEHNR, FQNEAQ (reference sequence). The CDR3 covers 14 residues. This CDR3 is CASSSLGMNTEAFF. The CDR3 DNA sequence: TGTGCCAGCAGCTCCCTGGGTATGAACACTGAAGCTTTCTTT.

The chain is built from TRBV7-9 and TRBJ1-1, with a possible D match to TRBD1 (6 bases). V lost 2 bases and J lost 1, with 11 bases in between. The CDR3 has 15 amino acids. Germline V gene sequence: CDR1 SEHNR, CDR2 FQNEAQ (reference sequence). The CDR3 coding sequence is TGTGCCAGCAGCTTACACCCGGGGGCGAACACTGAAGCTTTCTTT. Translated, it gives CASSLHPGANTEAFF.

This chain connects TRBV7-9 to TRBJ2-7, with TRBD2 identical over 7 bases. This CDR3 spans 14 amino acids. V shed 8 bases and J 4 bases; nucleotides not matched to a gene: 11. CDR1 is SEHNR and CDR2 is FQNEAQ in the germline V gene (reference sequence). DNA of the CDR3: TGTGCCAGCGGTTCATGGGAGGGATCGTACGAGCAGTACTTC. Its protein is CASGSWEGSYEQYF.

The chain recombines TRBV27 with TRBJ2-4; D is perhaps TRBD1 or TRBD2 (6 bases each). Germline CDR1 reads MNHEY; CDR2 reads SMNVEV (reference sequence). The CDR3 has 15 residues. V lost 10 bases and J 1 base, leaving 17 bases between the germline ends. The CDR3 bases are TGTGCCACCTCCCGGGGGCCGGTGGCCAAAAACATTCAGTACTTC. Its translation is CATSRGPVAKNIQYF.

This rearrangement joins TRBV4-1 to TRBJ1-2; TRBD1 matches 7 bases. V trimming: 0 bases; J trimming: 2 bases; junction bases outside the gene matches: 9. From germline, CDR1 is MGHRA and CDR2 YSYEKL. This CDR3 contains 17 residues. This CDR3 reads CASSQDRKGRGNYGYTF. The CDR3 DNA reads TGCGCCAGCAGCCAAGATCGGAAGGGCAGGGGGAACTATGGCTACACCTTC.

The chain joins TRBV6-5 to TRBJ1-5; D uncertain. V shed 6 bases and J shed 3 bases, with 15 bases lying between them. The germline CDR1 and CDR2 sequences are MNHEY and SVGAGI. The CDR3 has 15 residues. DNA for the CDR3: TGTGCCAGCAGCCGAGAGGGCGGTCTCAATCAGCCCCAGCATTTT. It encodes CASSREGGLNQPQHF.

The rearrangement joins TRBV27 to TRBJ2-7; D remains unclear. Between the trimmed V and J ends, which lost 5 bases and 3 bases, there was a span of 11 bases. This CDR3 is 13 amino acids long. Germline V gene data show CDR1 as MNHEY and CDR2 as SMNVEV (reference sequence). Here the CDR3 reads CASSILSDYEQYF. The DNA for the CDR3 is TGTGCCAGCAGTATCCTCAGCGACTACGAGCAGTACTTC.

The V and J genes are TRBV7-2 and TRBJ1-2, with 9 bases aligning to TRBD1. The ends lost 6 bases at V and 4 bases at J; junction bases unmatched: 18. Germline V lookup: CDR1 SGHTA, CDR2 FQGNSA. This CDR3 spans 18 amino acids. The CDR3 nucleotides read TGTGCCAGCAGTCCGAACAGGGGGCGCGTTTCGCCCCTCTATGGCTACACCTTC. This translates into CASSPNRGRVSPLYGYTF. Using reference TRBV7-2 and TRBJ1-2 for the parts outside the CDR3, the full variable domain is GAGVSQSPSNKVTEKGKDVELRCDPISGHTALYWYRQSLGQGLEFLIYFQGNSAPDKSGLPSDRFSAERTGGSVSTLTIQRTQQEDSAVYLCASSPNRGRVSPLYGYTFGSGTRLTVV.

With respect to this clone: The identical CDR3 is also encoded by other nucleotide sequences in the sample. V and J are TRBV7-9 and TRBJ1-2, with no clear D. V dropped 5 bases and J dropped 2 bases, with 12 bases sitting between them. The length of the CDR3 is 14 residues. Germline CDR1 and CDR2: SEHNR and FQNEAQ (reference sequence). CDR3 sequence: CASSPPGGNYGYTF. The DNA for the CDR3 is TGTGCCAGCAGCCCCCCTGGTGGCAACTATGGCTACACCTTC.

The chain is built from TRBV28 and TRBJ1-2; D perhaps matches TRBD1 (6 bases). Between the trimmed V and J ends, which lost 6 bases and 2 bases, there was a span of 16 bases. CDR1 is MDHEN, CDR2 SYDVKM, per germline. This CDR3 is 15 amino acids long. The CDR3 reads CASSDPGVTNYGYTF. CDR3 sequence (DNA): TGTGCCAGCAGCGACCCAGGGGTGACCAACTATGGCTACACCTTC.

The rearrangement links TRBV7-8 to TRBJ2-7, with D tentatively TRBD1 or TRBD2 (5 bases each). CDR3 size: 18 residues. Trimming shortened V by 1 base and J by 2 bases, and 21 bases separated the two germline ends. Germline V CDR1 and CDR2: SGHVS, FQNEAQ. The CDR3 protein is CASSLGLVWEGTAYEQYF. CDR3 nucleotides: TGTGCCAGCAGCTTAGGGTTAGTGTGGGAAGGGACCGCCTACGAGCAGTACTTC.

The genes are TRBV19 and TRBJ1-1; D possibly corresponds to TRBD1 (6 bases). V was cut by 7 bases and J by 5 bases, with 20 bases left in between. The germline V gene has CDR1 LNHDA and CDR2 SQIVND (reference sequence). This CDR3 spans 15 amino acids. This CDR3 reads CASTQSRGLGTEAFF. The CDR3 DNA follows: TGTGCCAGTACCCAAAGCCGGGGGCTTGGGACTGAAGCTTTCTTT.

The rearrangement links TRBV10-1 to TRBJ2-2; the match to TRBD2 covers 7 bases. After removal of 4 bases from V and 4 bases from J, the junction contained 12 bases not matched to a gene. Germline V CDR1 and CDR2: WNHNN, SYGVQD (reference sequence). The CDR3 is 17 residues long. CDR3 sequence: CASSGLRAGVGTGELFF. The CDR3 DNA follows: TGCGCCAGCAGTGGTCTTCGGGCGGGAGTTGGCACCGGGGAGCTGTTTTTT.

The rearrangement joins TRBV13 to TRBJ1-3; no clear D. The germline V gene encodes CDR1 PRHDT and CDR2 FYEKMQ (reference sequence). The CDR3 loop spans 14 amino acids. Trimming took 4 bases from V and 0 from J, leaving 7 bases between them. CDR3 sequence: CASSSQDSGNTIYF. The CDR3 nucleotides read TGTGCCAGCAGCTCGCAGGACTCTGGAAACACCATATATTTT.

The chain links TRBV13 to TRBJ2-1; 7 nucleotides agree with TRBD1. Germline V gene data show CDR1 as PRHDT and CDR2 as FYEKMQ (reference sequence). After removal of 5 bases from V and 4 bases from J, the junction contained 5 bases not matched to a gene. The CDR3 is made up of 14 amino acids. CDR3 residues: CASSPGRGYNEQFF. DNA of the CDR3: TGTGCCAGCAGCCCGGGCAGGGGGTACAATGAGCAGTTCTTC.

V and J are TRBV10-3 and TRBJ1-1; tentative D call: TRBD1 (5 bases). The germline CDR1 and CDR2 sequences are ENHRY and SYGVKD. CDR3 length: 13 residues. With 3 bases removed from V and 7 bases from J, the gap between germline ends came to 12 bases. The CDR3 sequence is CAISEPGTVEAFF. The CDR3 coding sequence is TGTGCCATCAGTGAACCCGGGACGGTTGAAGCTTTCTTT.

The chain joins TRBV6-1 to TRBJ2-3; D gene unclear. The CDR3 consists of 16 residues. Germline assignment: CDR1 MNHNS and CDR2 SASEGT. V was pared by 2 bases and J by 3 bases, with 15 bases between. CDR3 in amino acids: CASSEWSPGATDTQYF. The CDR3 nucleotides read TGTGCCAGCAGTGAATGGTCCCCAGGTGCGACAGATACGCAGTATTTT.

The chain combines TRBV5-4 with TRBJ1-2; TRBD1 agrees at 7 bases. This CDR3 contains 15 residues. V was clipped by 4 bases and J by 0 bases; unmatched bases: 6. Germline CDR1 is SGHNT and CDR2 is YYREEE (reference sequence). DNA of the CDR3: TGTGCCAGCAGCCAGGACAGGCCTACTAACTATGGCTACACCTTC. Translating gives CASSQDRPTNYGYTF.

The rearrangement links TRBV28 to TRBJ2-1; 7 nucleotides line up with TRBD1. This CDR3 region has 16 residues. In germline, CDR1 is MDHEN, CDR2 SYDVKM. The junction had 12 bases not matched to a gene; V was cut back by 6 bases and J by 4 bases. The CDR3 region is CASSPVPDRRYNEQFF. CDR3 in DNA: TGTGCCAGCAGCCCCGTTCCGGACAGGAGGTACAATGAGCAGTTCTTC.

V and J are TRBV9 and TRBJ2-1; 14 bases agree with TRBD2. Unmatched junction bases numbered 2, after V lost 3 bases and J lost 6 bases. Germline CDR1 SGDLS, CDR2 YYNGEE. This CDR3 is 15 amino acids long. The CDR3 sequence: CASSAGLAGANEQFF. The CDR3 bases are TGTGCCAGCAGCGCGGGACTAGCGGGAGCCAATGAGCAGTTCTTC.